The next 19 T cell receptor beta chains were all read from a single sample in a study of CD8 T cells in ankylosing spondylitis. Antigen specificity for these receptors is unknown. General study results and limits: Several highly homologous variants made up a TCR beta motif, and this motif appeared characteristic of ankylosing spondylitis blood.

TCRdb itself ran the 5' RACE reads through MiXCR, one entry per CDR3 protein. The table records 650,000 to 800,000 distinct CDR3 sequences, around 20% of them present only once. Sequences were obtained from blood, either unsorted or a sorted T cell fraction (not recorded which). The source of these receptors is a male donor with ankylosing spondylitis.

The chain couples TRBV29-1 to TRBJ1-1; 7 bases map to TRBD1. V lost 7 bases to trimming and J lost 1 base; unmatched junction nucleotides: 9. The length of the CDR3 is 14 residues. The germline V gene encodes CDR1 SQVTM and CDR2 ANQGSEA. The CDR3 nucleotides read TGCAGCGCTGGTAGGCGACAGGGGAACACTGAAGCTTTCTTT. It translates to CSAGRRQGNTEAFF. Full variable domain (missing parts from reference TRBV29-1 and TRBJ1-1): SAVISQKPSRDICQRGTSLTIQCQVDSQVTMMFWYRQQPGQSLTLIATANQGSEATYESGFVIDKFPISRPNLTFSTLTVSNMSPEDSSIYLCSAGRRQGNTEAFFGQGTRLTVV.

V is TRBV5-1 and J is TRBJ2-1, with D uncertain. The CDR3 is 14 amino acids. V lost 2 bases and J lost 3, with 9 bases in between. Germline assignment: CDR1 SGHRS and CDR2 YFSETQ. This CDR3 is CASSLGMNYNEQFF. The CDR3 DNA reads TGCGCCAGCAGCTTAGGAATGAACTACAATGAGCAGTTCTTC.

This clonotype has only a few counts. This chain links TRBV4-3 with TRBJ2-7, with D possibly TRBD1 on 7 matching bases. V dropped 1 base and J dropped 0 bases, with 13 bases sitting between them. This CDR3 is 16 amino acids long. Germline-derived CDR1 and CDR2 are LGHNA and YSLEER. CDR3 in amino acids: CASSQVAGGLSYEQYF. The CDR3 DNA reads TGCGCCAGCAGCCAAGTCGCAGGGGGGCTCTCCTACGAGCAGTACTTC.

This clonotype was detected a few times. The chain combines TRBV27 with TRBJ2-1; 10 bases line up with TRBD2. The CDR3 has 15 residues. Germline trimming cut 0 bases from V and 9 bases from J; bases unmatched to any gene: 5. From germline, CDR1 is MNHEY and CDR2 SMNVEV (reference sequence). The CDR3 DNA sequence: TGTGCCAGCAGTTTATCAGCGGGAGGGCCGGGTGAGCAGTTCTTC. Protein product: CASSLSAGGPGEQFF.

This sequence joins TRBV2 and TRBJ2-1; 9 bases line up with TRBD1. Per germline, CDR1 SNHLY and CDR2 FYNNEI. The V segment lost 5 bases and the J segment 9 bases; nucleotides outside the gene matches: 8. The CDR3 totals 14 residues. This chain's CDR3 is CASSLDRGVGEQFF. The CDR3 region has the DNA TGTGCCAGCAGTCTGGACAGGGGCGTTGGTGAGCAGTTCTTC.

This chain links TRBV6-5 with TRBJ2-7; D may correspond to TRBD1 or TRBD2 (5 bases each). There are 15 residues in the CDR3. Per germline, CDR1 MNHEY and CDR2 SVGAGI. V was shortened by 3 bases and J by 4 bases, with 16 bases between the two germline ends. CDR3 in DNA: TGTGCCAGCAGTTATAAAGGCGAGGGGTCTTACGAGCAGTACTTC. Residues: CASSYKGEGSYEQYF.

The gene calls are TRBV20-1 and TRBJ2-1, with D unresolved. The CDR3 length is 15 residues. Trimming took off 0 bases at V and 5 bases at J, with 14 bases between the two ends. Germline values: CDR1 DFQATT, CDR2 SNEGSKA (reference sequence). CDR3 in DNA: TGCAGTGCTAGAGAAGACACCATGGAAAACAATGAGCAGTTCTTC. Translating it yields CSAREDTMENNEQFF.

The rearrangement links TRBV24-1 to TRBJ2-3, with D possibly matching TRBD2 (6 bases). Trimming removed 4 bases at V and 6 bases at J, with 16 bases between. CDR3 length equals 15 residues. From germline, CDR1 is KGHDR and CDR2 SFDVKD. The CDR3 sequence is CATSDTGTAGDTQYF. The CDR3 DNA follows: TGTGCCACCAGTGACACTGGGACCGCGGGGGATACGCAGTATTTT.

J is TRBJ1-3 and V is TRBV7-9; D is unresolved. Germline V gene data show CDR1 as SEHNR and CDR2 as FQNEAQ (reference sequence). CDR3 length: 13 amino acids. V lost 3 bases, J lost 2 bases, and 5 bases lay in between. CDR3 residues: CASSLTAGNTIYF. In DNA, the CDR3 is TGTGCCAGCAGCTTGACGGCTGGAAACACCATATATTTT.

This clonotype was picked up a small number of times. CDR3 protein: CASSPSSERWDEQFF. The CDR3 nucleotides are TGTGCCAGCAGTCCTAGTTCGGAACGGTGGGATGAGCAGTTCTTC. The rearrangement joins TRBV27 to TRBJ2-1, with D unclear. The CDR3 is made up of 15 amino acids. Trimming removed 5 bases at V and 8 bases at J, with 19 bases between. Germline V CDR1 and CDR2: MNHEY, SMNVEV (reference sequence).

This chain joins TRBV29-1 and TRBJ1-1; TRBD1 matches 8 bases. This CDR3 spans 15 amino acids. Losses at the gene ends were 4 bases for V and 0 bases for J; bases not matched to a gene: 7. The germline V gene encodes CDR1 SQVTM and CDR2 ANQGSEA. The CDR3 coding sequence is TGCAGCGTTGTGGGAGGACAGGGTATGAACACTGAAGCTTTCTTT. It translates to CSVVGGQGMNTEAFF. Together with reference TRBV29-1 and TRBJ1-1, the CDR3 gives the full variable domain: SAVISQKPSRDICQRGTSLTIQCQVDSQVTMMFWYRQQPGQSLTLIATANQGSEATYESGFVIDKFPISRPNLTFSTLTVSNMSPEDSSIYLCSVVGGQGMNTEAFFGQGTRLTVV.

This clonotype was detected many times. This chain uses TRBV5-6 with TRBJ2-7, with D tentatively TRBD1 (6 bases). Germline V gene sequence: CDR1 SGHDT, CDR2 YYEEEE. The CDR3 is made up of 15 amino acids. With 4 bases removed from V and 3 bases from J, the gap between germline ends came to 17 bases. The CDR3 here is CASSPPGHQNYEQYF. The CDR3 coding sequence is TGTGCCAGCAGCCCGCCGGGACACCAAAACTACGAGCAGTACTTC.

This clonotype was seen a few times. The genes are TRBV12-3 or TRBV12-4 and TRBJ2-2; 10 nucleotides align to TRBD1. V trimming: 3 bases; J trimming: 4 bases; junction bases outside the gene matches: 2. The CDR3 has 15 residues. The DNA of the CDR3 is TGTGCCAGCAGTTTGACAGGGGGCGGCACCGGGGAGCTGTTTTTT. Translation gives CASSLTGGGTGELFF.

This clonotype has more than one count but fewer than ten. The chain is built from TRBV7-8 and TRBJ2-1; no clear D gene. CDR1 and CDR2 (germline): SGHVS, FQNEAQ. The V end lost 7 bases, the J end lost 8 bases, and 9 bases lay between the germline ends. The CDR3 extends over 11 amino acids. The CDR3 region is CASTLGDEQFF. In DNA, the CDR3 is TGTGCCAGCACCCTTGGAGATGAGCAGTTCTTC.

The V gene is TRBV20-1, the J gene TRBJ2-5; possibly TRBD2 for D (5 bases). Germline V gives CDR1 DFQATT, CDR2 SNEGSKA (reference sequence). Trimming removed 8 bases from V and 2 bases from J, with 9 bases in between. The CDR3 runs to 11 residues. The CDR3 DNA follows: TGCAGTAACCAGCGGCAAGAGACCCAGTACTTC. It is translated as CSNQRQETQYF.

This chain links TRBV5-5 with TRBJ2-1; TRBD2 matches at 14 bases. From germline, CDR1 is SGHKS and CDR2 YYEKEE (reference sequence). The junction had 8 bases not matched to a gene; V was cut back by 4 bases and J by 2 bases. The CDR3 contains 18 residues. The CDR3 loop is CASSTGLAGEWPYNEQFF. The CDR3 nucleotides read TGTGCCAGCAGCACGGGACTAGCGGGGGAATGGCCCTACAATGAGCAGTTCTTC. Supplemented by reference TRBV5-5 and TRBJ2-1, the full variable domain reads DAGVTQSPTHLIKTRGQQVTLRCSPISGHKSVSWYQQVLGQGPQFIFQYYEKEERGRGNFPDRFSARQFPNYSSELNVNALLLGDSALYLCASSTGLAGEWPYNEQFFGPGTRLTVL.

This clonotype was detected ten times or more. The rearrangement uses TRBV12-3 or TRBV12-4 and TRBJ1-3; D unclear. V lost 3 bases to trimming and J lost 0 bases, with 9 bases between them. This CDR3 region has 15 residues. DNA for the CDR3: TGTGCCAGCAGTTTTGGGAGGAGCTCTGGAAACACCATATATTTT. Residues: CASSFGRSSGNTIYF.

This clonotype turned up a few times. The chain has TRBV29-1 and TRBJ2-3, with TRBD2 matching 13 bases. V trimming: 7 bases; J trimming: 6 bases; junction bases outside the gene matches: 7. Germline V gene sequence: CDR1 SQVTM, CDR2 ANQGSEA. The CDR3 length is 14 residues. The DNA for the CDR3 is TGCAGCGCCAGACTAGCGGGGGGTATGGATACGCAGTATTTT. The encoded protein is CSARLAGGMDTQYF.

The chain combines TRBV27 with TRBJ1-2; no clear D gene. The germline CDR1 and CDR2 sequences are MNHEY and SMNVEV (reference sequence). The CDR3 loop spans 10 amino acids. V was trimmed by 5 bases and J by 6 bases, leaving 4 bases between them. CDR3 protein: CASSDHGYTF. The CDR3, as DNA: TGTGCCAGCAGTGACCATGGCTACACCTTC.